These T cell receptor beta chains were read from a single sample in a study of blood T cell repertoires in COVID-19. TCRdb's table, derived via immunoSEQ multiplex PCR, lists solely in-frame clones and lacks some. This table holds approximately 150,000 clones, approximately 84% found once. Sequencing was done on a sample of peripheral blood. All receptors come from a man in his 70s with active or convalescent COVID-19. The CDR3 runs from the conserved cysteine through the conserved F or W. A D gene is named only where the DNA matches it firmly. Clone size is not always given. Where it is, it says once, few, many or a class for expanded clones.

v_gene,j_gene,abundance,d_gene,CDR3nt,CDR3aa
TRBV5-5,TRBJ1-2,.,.,TGTGCCACTGCAAACGATTGGCCACAGGGAAGGGACACCTTC,CATANDWPQGRDTF
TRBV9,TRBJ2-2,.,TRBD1,TGTGCCAGCAGCGTAGGGACAGGTACGAACACCGGGGAGCTGTTTTTT,CASSVGTGTNTGELFF
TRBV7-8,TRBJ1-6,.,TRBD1,TGTGCCAGCAGCCCGGCCGGACAGGGGATCAATTCACCCCTCCACTTT,CASSPAGQGINSPLHF
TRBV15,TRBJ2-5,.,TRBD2,TGTGCCACCAGCATCCACGGGACTAGCGGCCAAGAGACCCAGTACTTC,CATSIHGTSGQETQYF
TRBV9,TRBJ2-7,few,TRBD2,TGTGCCAGCAGCGTAGGGACTAGCGGAACCTACGAGCAGTACTTC,CASSVGTSGTYEQYF
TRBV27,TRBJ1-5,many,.,TGTGCCAGCAGTCCCCGGGACTCCGGTCAGCCCCAGCATTTT,CASSPRDSGQPQHF
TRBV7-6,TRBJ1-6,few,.,TGTGCCAGCAGCTTTGGGCCGAGCTCCTATAATTCACCCCTCCACTTT,CASSFGPSSYNSPLHF
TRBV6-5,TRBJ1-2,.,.,TGTGCCAGCAGAGCCGGAGGGGAGCCGAACTATGGCTACACCTTC,CASRAGGEPNYGYTF
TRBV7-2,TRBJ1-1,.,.,TGTGCCAGCAGCTTGCAGGGGAGTGGCACTGAAGCTTTCTTT,CASSLQGSGTEAFF
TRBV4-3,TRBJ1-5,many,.,TGCGCCAGCAGCCTCCATCCAAGAGGCAATCAGCCCCAGCATTTT,CASSLHPRGNQPQHF
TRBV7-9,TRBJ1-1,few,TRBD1,TGTGCCAGCAGCTTAGCCGGGACAGCTGAAGCTTTCTTT,CASSLAGTAEAFF
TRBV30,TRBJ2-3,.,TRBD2,TGTGCCTGGAGCGTCACTAGCGGGAGAGGGACAGATACGCAGTATTTT,CAWSVTSGRGTDTQYF
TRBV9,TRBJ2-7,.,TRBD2,TGTGCCAGCAGCGTAGGTGGGCGGGGGGCAACCTACGAGCAGTACTTC,CASSVGGRGATYEQYF
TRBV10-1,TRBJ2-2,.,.,TGCGCCAGCAGTGAGTCGGTCCCCCCCCAGGGGAACACCGGGGAGCTGTTTTTT,CASSESVPPQGNTGELFF
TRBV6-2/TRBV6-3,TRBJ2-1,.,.,TGTGCCAGCAGTTACAATCTTGGGCGGGTGGGTGAGCAGTTCTTC,CASSYNLGRVGEQFF
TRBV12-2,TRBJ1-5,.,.,TGTGCTCGAGGGACAGGACATAGCAATCAGCCCCAGCATTTT,CARGTGHSNQPQHF
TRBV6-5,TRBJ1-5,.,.,TGTGCCAGCAGTCTCAGGCACAGCAATCAGCCCCAGCATTTT,CASSLRHSNQPQHF
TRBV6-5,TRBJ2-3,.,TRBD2,TGTGCCAGCAGGCTAGCGGGAGCCACAGATACGCAGTATTTT,CASRLAGATDTQYF
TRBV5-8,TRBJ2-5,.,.,TGTGCCAGCAGGAACTTCTATGTGGAGACCCAGTACTTC,CASRNFYVETQYF
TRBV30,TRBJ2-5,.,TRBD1,TGTGCCTGGAGAGTCGCGACAGGGCCGGAGACCCAGTACTTC,CAWRVATGPETQYF
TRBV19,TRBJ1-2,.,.,TGTGCCAGTAGTTCACCGGGACATGAGCTCTATGGCTACACCTTC,CASSSPGHELYGYTF
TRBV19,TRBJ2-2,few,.,TGTGCCAGTAGTATGGCCGACGGGGAGCTGTTTTTT,CASSMADGELFF
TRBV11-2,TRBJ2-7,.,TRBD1,TGTGCCAGCAGCTTAGATTGGACAGGGGCCCGAGAGCAGTACTTC,CASSLDWTGAREQYF
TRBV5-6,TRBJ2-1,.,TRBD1,TGTGCCAGCAGCTCGGGCAGGGGGCTGTACAATGAGCAGTTCTTC,CASSSGRGLYNEQFF
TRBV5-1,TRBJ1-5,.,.,TGCGCCAGCAGCTTGGAGGGGATGAGCAATCAGCCCCAGCATTTT,CASSLEGMSNQPQHF
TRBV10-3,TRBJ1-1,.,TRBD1,TGTGCCATCGAACGGGACAGGGGGATGAACACTGAAGCTTTCTTT,CAIERDRGMNTEAFF
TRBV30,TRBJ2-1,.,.,TGTGCCTGGAGTGAACAACCCTACAATGAGCAGTTCTTC,CAWSEQPYNEQFF
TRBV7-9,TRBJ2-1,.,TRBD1,TGTGCCAGCAGCTTCGACAGGGGGAGGGATAATGAGCAGTTCTTC,CASSFDRGRDNEQFF
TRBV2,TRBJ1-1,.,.,TGTGCCTCCCGTCGGACTGAAGCTTTCTTT,CASRRTEAFF
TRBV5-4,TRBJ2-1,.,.,TGTGCCAGCAGCTTGGGTGGGGGGACCCCTTACAATGAGCAGTTCTTC,CASSLGGGTPYNEQFF
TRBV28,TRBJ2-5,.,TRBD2,TGTGCCAGCAGTTTTTCGGGAGGAGGAATGGAGACCCAGTACTTC,CASSFSGGGMETQYF
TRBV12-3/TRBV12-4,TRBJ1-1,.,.,TGTGCCAGCGGTTCCCGAAGAGAGTCTTTCTTT,CASGSRRESFF
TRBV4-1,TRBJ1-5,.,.,TGCGCCAGCAGCTATACTATAAATTTTAGCAATCAGCCCCAGCATTTT,CASSYTINFSNQPQHF
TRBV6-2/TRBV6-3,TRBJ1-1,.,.,TGTGCCAGCAGTCCCGGACAGACAACTGAAGCTTTCTTT,CASSPGQTTEAFF
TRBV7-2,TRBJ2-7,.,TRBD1,TGTGCCAGCAGCTTGGGGACAGGGGGCCGCGAGCAGTACTTC,CASSLGTGGREQYF
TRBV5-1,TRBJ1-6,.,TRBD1,TGCGCCAGCAGCTTGGGCCCGACAGGGAATAATTCACCCCTCCACTTT,CASSLGPTGNNSPLHF
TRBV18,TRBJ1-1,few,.,TGTGCCAGCTCACCACCGGCGGGTACTAACACTGAAGCTTTCTTT,CASSPPAGTNTEAFF
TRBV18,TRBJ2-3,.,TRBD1,TGTGCCAGCCGGGGACAGGTTGGCACAGATACGCAGTATTTT,CASRGQVGTDTQYF
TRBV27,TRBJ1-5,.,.,TGTGCCAGTTGGGAGGGAAATCTTAGCAATCAGCCCCAGCATTTT,CASWEGNLSNQPQHF
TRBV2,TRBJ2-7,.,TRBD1,TGTGCCAGCGGGGAGGACAGGGGATACGAGCAGTACTTC,CASGEDRGYEQYF